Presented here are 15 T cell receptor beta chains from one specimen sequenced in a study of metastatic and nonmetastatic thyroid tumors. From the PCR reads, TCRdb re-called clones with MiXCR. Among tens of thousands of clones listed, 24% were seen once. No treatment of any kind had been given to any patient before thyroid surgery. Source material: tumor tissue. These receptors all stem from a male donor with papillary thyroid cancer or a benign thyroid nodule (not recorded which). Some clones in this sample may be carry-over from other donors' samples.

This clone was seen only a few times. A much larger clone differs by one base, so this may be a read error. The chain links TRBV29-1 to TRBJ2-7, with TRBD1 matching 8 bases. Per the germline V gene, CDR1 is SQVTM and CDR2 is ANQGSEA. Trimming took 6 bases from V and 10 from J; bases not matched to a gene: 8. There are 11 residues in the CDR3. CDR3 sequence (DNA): TGCAGCGTCTCTCTCGGACAGGGACAGTACTTC. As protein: CSVSLGQGQYF.

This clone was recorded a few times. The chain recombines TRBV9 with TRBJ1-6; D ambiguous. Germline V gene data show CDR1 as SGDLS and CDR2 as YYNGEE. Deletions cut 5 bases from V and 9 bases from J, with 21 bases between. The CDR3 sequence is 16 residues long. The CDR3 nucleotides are TGTGCCAGCAGTGCGTCCAGGTTTCCCGATTCTTCACCCCTCCACTTT. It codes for CASSASRFPDSSPLHF.

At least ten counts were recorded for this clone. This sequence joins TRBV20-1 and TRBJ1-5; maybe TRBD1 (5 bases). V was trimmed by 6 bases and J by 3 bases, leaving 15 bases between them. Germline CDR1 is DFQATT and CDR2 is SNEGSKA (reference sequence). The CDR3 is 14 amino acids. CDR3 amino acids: CSAVHTRVNQPQHF. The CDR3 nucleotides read TGCAGTGCCGTCCATACCAGGGTCAATCAGCCCCAGCATTTT.

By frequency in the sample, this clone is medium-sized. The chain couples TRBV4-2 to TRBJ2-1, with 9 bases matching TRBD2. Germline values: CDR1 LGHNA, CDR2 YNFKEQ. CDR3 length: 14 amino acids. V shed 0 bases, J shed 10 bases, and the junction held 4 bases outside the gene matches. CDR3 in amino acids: CASSQEASGEEQFF. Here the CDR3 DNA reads TGTGCCAGCAGCCAAGAGGCTAGCGGGGAGGAGCAGTTCTTC.

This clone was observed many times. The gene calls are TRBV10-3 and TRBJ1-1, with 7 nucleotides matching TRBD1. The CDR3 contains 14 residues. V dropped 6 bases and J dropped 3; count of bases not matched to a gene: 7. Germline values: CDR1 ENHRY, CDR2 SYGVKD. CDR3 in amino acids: CAIRETGRYTEAFF. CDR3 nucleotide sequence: TGTGCCATCAGGGAGACAGGGAGGTACACTGAAGCTTTCTTT.

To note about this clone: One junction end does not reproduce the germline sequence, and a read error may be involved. In nucleotides, the CDR3 is TGCGCCAGCGGCTTGGGGGTACTATACTACGAGCAGTACTTC. It specifies CASGLGVLYYEQYF. This rearrangement joins TRBV5-1 to TRBJ2-7; D may correspond to TRBD1 or TRBD2 (5 bases each). Germline V gene lookup returns CDR1 SGHRS and CDR2 YFSETQ. CDR3 length equals 14 residues.

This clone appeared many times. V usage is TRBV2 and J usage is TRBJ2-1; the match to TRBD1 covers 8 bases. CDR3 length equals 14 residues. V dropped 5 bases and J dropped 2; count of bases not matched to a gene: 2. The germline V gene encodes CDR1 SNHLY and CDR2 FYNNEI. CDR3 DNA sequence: TGTGCCAGCAGTCTACAGGGGGCCTACAATGAGCAGTTCTTC. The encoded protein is CASSLQGAYNEQFF.

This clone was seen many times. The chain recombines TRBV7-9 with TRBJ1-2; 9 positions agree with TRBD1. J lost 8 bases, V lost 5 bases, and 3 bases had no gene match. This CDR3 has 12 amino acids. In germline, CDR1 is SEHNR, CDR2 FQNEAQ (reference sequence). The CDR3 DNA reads TGTGCCAGCAGCAGGGACAGGGAAGGCTACACCTTC. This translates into CASSRDREGYTF.

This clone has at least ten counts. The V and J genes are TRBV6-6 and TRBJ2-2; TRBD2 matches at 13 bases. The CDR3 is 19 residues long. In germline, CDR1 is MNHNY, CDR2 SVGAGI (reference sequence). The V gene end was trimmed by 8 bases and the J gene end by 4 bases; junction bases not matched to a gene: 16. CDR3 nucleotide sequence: TGTGCCAGCGGGTCACTGGGACTAGCGGGAAGGAGAGGCACCGGGGAGCTGTTTTTT. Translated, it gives CASGSLGLAGRRGTGELFF.

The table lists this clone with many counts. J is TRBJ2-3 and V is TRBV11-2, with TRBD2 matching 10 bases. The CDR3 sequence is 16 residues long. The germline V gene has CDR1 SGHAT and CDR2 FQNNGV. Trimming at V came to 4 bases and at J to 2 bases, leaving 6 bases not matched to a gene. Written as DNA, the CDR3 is TGTGCCAGCAGCTCAAAACTAGCGGGAATCACAGATACGCAGTATTTT. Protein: CASSSKLAGITDTQYF.

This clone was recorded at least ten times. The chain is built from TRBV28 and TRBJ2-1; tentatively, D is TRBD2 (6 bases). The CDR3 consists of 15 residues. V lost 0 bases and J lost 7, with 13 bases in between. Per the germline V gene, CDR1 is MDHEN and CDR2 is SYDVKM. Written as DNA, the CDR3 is TGTGCCAGCAGTTTATGGCCAGGGAGGCGGAATGAGCAGTTCTTC. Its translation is CASSLWPGRRNEQFF. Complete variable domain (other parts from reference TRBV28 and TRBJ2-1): DVKVTQSSRYLVKRTGEKVFLECVQDMDHENMFWYRQDPGLGLRLIYFSYDVKMKEKGDIPEGYSVSREKKERFSLILESASTNQTSMYLCASSLWPGRRNEQFFGPGTRLTVL.

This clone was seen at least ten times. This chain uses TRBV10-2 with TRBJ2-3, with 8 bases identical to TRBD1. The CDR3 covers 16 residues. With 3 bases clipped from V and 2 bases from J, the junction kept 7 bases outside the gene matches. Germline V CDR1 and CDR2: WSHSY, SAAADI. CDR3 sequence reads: CASSDQGQAPTDTQYF. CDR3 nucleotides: TGCGCCAGCAGTGACCAGGGACAGGCCCCCACAGATACGCAGTATTTT.

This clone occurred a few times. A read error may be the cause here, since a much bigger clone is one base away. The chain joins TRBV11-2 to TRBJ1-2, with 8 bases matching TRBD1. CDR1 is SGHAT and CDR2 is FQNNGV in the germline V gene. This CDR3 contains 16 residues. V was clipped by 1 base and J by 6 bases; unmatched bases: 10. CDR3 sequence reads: CASSLGGARGRNGYTF. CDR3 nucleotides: TGTGCCAGCAGCTTAGGAGGTGCCAGGGGGCGGAATGGCTACACCTTC.

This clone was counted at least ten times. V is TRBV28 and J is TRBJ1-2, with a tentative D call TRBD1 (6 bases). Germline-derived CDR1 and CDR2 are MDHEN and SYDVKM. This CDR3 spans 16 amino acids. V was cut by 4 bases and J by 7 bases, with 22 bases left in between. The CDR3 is CASSSPRGGLARGYTF. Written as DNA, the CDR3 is TGTGCCAGCAGTTCACCCCGGGGGGGCCTTGCCCGTGGCTACACCTTC.

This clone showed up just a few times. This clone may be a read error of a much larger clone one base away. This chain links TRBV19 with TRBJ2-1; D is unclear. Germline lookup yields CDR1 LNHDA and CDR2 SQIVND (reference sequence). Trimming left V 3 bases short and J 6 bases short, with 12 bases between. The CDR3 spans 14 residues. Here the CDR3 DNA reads TGTGCCAGTAGTATGTCCCCCCTGGGCAATGAGCAGTTCTTC. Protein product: CASSMSPLGNEQFF.